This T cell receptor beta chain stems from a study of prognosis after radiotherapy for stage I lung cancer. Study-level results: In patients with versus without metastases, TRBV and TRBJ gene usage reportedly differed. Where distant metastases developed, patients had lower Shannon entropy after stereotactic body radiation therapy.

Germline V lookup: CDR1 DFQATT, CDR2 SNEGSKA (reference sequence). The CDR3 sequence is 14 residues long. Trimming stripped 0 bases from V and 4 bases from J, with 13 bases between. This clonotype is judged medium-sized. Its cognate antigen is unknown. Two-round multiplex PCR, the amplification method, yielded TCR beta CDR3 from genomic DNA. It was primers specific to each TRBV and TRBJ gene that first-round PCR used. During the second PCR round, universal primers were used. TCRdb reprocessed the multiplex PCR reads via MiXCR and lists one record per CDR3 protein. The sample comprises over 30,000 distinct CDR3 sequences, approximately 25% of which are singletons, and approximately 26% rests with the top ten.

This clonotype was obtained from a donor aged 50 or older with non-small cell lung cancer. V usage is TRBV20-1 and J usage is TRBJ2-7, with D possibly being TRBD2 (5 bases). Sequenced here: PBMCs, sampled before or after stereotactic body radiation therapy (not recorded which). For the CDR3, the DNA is TGCAGTGCTAGAGATCCCCTAGCTGGGTACGAGCAGTACTTC. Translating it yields CSARDPLAGYEQYF.